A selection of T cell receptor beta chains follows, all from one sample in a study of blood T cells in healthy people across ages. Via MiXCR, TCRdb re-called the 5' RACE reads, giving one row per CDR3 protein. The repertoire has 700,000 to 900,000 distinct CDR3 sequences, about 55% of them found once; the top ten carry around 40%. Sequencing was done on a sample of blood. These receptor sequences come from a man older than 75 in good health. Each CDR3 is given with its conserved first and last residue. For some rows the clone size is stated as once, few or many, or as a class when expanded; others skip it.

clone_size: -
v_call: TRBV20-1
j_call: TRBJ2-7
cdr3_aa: CSARDRGTAYEQYF

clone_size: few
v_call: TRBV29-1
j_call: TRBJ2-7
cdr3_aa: CSVVEVSEQYF

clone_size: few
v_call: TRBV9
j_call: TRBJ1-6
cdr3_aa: CASSVEAGAGSPLHF

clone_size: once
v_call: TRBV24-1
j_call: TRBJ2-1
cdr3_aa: CATSDSGRGPYNEQFF

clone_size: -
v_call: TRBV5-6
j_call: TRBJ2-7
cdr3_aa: CASSLFGNEQYF

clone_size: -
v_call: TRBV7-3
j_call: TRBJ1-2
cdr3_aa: CVSSRGNLYGYTF

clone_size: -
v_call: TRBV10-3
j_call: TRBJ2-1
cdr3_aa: CAISESTGTGNEQFF

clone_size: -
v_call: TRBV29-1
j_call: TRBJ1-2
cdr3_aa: CSVGTLDPYYGYTF

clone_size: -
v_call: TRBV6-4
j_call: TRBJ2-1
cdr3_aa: CASSQLQGSEQFF

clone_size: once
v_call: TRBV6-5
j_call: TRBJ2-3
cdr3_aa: CASSYTAGQGMGTQYF

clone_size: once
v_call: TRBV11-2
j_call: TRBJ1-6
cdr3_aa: CASTTVVSYNSPPHF

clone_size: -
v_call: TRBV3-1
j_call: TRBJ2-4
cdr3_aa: CASSHRDTKNIQYF

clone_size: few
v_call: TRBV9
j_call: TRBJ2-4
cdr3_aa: CASSVGTSVRDNIQYF

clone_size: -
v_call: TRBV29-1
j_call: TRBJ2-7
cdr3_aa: CSVGDRTGEQYF

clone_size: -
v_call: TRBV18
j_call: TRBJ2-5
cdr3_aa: CASSPGRGETQYF

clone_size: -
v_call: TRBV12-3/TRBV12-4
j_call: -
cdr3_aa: CASSRDSKKETQYF

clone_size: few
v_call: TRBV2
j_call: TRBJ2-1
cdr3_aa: CASLEREVGGNEQFF

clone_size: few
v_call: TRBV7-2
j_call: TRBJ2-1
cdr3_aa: CASSFEKGAGSEQFF

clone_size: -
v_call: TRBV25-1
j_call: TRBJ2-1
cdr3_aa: CASSPVAGSSYNEQFF

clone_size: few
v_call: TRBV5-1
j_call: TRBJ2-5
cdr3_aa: CASSPESRSQETQYF

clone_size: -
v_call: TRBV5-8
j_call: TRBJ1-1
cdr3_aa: CASSRLDRATMNTEAFF

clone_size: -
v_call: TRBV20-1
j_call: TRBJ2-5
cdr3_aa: CSARDPTKGQETQYF

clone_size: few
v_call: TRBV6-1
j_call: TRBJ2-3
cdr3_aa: CASREGLATRTDTQYF

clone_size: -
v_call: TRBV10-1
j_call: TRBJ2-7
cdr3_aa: CASKVTGPRTEQYF

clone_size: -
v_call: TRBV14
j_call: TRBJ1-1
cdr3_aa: CASSPTSGKSTEAFF

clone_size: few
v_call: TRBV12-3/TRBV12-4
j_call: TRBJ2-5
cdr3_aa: CASSSLLAGQETQYF

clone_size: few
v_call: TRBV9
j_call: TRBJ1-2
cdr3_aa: CASSEGPAGGYTF

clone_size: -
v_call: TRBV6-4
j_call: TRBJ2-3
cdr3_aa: CASSQDHTDTQYF

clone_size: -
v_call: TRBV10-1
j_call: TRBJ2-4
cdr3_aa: CANNSGSEQYF

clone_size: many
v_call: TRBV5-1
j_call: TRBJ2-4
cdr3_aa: CASSPLTVNRAKNIQYF

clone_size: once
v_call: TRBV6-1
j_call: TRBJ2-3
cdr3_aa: CASRSFSGRSPDTQYF

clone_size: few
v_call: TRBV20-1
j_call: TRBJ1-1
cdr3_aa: CSARRTGTEAFF

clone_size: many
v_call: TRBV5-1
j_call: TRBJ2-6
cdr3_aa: CASSLAPHSGANVLTF

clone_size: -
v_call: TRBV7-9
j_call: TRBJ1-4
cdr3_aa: CASSQSEKLFF

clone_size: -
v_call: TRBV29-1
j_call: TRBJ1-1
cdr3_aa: CSVHRTEAFF

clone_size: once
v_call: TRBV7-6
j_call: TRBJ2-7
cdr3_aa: CASSSQIHRDRKQYF

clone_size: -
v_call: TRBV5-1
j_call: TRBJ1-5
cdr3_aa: CASSLTGEPQHF

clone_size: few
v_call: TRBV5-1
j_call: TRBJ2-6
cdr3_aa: CASSLVATGANVLTF

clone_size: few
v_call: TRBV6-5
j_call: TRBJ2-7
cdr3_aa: CASSYRTSGPYEQYF

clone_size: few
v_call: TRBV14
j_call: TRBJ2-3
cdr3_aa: CASSLVTGSRYAYF

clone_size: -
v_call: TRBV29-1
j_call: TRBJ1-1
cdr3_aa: CSVGPQAGTEAFF

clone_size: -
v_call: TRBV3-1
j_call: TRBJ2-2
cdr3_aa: CASSQTSGSICTGELFF

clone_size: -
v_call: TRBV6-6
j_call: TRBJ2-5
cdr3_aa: CATSLADNEQYF

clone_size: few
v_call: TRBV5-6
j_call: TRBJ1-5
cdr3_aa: CASSLGELRLSGNQPQHF

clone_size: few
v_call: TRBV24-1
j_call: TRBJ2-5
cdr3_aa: CATSDLPPLEETQYF

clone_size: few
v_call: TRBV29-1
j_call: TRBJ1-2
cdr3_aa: CSVGVGYTF

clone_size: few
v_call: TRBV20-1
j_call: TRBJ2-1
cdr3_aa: CSAGQGAPYNEQFF

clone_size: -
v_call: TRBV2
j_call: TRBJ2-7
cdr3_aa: CASKQLSGLTYEQYF

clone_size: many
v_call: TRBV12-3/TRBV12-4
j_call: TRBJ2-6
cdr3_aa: CASSSAGANVLTF

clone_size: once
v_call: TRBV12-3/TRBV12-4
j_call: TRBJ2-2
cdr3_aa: CASSLTGTGGELFF

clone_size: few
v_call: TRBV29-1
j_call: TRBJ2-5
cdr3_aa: CSVEGVAGGPQTQYF

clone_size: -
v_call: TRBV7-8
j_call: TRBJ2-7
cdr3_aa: CASSLARPEEQYF

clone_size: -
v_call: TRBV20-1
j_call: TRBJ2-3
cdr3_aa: CSARVSGSTDTQYF